This T cell receptor beta chain was documented in a study of STAT5B mutations in CD4+ large granular lymphocyte leukemia. Study-wide context: Among healthy donors, a particular HLA allele went with more CDR3 'QG' motifs. Study results and caveats: 8/27 top patient clones versus 2/35 control clones were TRBV06-family. Approximately 25% of private leukemic clonotypes occurred rarely in other patients' non-leukemic repertoires. Without putative leukemic clones, patient CD4-sorted repertoires remained more clonal than healthy CD4+ repertoires.

Worth noting for this clone: No antigen is known for it.

Sequenced by immunoSEQ multiplex PCR; TCRdb stores in-frame clones only, minus some. The repertoire holds fewer than 45,000 clones, with around 80% as singletons. The CDR3 covers 11 residues. Germline CDR1 reads MNHEY; CDR2 reads SMNVEV (reference sequence). The germline V and J ends were trimmed by 2 bases and 4 bases, with 3 bases remaining between them. This receptor was identified in a human donor in good health. The sample comprised CD4+ T cells from blood buffy coats. The rearrangement joins TRBV27 to TRBJ2-7; D is undetermined. CDR3 protein: CASSLGYEQYF. CDR3 nucleotide sequence: TGTGCCAGCAGTTTAGGTTACGAGCAGTACTTC.